The 26 T cell receptor beta chains below all came from one sample that was sequenced in a study of shared clonotypes between healthy human individuals (TCRdb year 2020). The method was the immunoSEQ multiplex PCR assay. TCRdb limited this immuneACCESS table to in-frame rearrangements with V and J called. A share of clones is missing; checked studies link under half to unresolved V genes, and the rest is unexplained. The sample table shows more than 2 million clones, and roughly 93% are seen once. Approximately 1.6% of the sample comes from the top ten. CD8 naive samples consisted of CD45RO-negative cells that were positively selected for CCR7, yielding a CD45RA+CCR7+ population without TemRA cells. The sequencing sample was made of naive CD8+ T cells from PBMCs. Interpreted using the paper, the cell subset or site label stands for: CD45RA+CCR7+. These receptors were obtained from a man between 18 and 35 years old in good health. Some clones in this sample may be carry-over from other donors' samples.

This clone was recorded only once. Distinct nucleotide sequences in the sample also encode this CDR3. The rearrangement joins TRBV27 to TRBJ2-1; D unresolved. The CDR3 has 13 amino acids. Trimming pared 2 bases from V and 4 bases from J, leaving 6 bases between. Germline CDR1 is MNHEY and CDR2 is SMNVEV (reference sequence). The CDR3 region has the DNA TGTGCCAGCAGTTTAGGGTATTACAATGAGCAGTTCTTC. It specifies CASSLGYYNEQFF.

CDR3 DNA sequence: TGTGCCAGCAGTTCAGGACTAGCGGGAAGTAGCTCCTACAATGAGCAGTTCTTC. The encoded protein is CASSSGLAGSSSYNEQFF. The J gene is TRBJ2-1, the V gene TRBV27, with TRBD2 matching 12 bases. After removal of 4 bases from V and 0 bases from J, the junction contained 7 bases not matched to a gene. Germline V gene sequence: CDR1 MNHEY, CDR2 SMNVEV (reference sequence). This CDR3 spans 18 amino acids.

The chain employs TRBV30 and TRBJ1-1; D is unresolved. The CDR3 consists of 13 residues. V was clipped by 1 base and J by 1 base, with 7 bases between them. The germline gives CDR1 GTSNPN, CDR2 SVGIG (reference sequence). The CDR3 loop reads CAWSEGRNTEAFF. The CDR3 DNA reads TGTGCCTGGAGTGAGGGCAGGAACACTGAAGCTTTCTTT.

The chain uses TRBV27 and TRBJ2-1; 8 positions agree with TRBD1. V shed 6 bases, J shed 4 bases, and the junction held 17 bases outside the gene matches. This CDR3 comprises 18 residues. Germline CDR1 reads MNHEY; CDR2 reads SMNVEV (reference sequence). The CDR3 sequence: CASRPGTGGREDYNEQFF. CDR3 DNA: TGTGCCAGCAGGCCCGGGACAGGAGGGCGGGAAGATTACAATGAGCAGTTCTTC.

The chain uses TRBV9 and TRBJ2-1; weak D call: TRBD2 (7 bases). CDR1 and CDR2 (germline): SGDLS, YYNGEE. This CDR3 spans 15 amino acids. V lost 3 bases to trimming and J lost 7 bases, with 17 bases between them. The CDR3 loop reads CASSGPPSGTNEQFF. The CDR3 nucleotides read TGTGCCAGCAGCGGACCCCCCAGCGGGACAAATGAGCAGTTCTTC.

V is TRBV5-4 and J is TRBJ2-1; unclear D gene. This CDR3 has 13 residues. V lost 2 bases and J 9 bases, leaving 12 bases between the germline ends. Per the germline V gene, CDR1 is SGHNT and CDR2 is YYREEE (reference sequence). The CDR3 sequence is CASSFDSSSEQFF. For the CDR3, the DNA is TGTGCCAGCAGCTTTGATAGCTCCAGTGAGCAGTTCTTC. The full variable domain, its missing parts supplied by reference TRBV5-4 and TRBJ2-1, is ETGVTQSPTHLIKTRGQQVTLRCSSQSGHNTVSWYQQALGQGPQFIFQYYREEENGRGNFPPRFSGLQFPNYSSELNVNALELDDSALYLCASSFDSSSEQFFGPGTRLTVL.

A single count supports this clone. V gene TRBV28 combines with J gene TRBJ1-5, with D maybe TRBD1 (5 bases). In germline, CDR1 is MDHEN, CDR2 SYDVKM. The CDR3 runs 15 residues. Trimming left V 6 bases short and J 1 base short, with 13 bases between. The DNA for the CDR3 is TGTGCCAGCAGGGGGCAAGGGGAAAGCAATCAGCCCCAGCATTTT. This codes for CASRGQGESNQPQHF.

The rearrangement uses TRBV20-1 and TRBJ1-1; tentatively, D is TRBD1 (5 bases). The V gene's germline CDR1 is DFQATT and CDR2 SNEGSKA (reference sequence). Trimming shortened V by 7 bases and J by 7 bases, and 13 bases separated the two germline ends. This CDR3 has 11 amino acids. The CDR3 reads CSVGTGGEAFF. The CDR3, as DNA: TGCAGTGTGGGGACGGGGGGTGAAGCTTTCTTT.

The rearrangement uses TRBV7-9 and TRBJ1-5; D uncertain. Germline values: CDR1 SEHNR, CDR2 FQNEAQ (reference sequence). CDR3 length equals 12 residues. The ends were cut back, 2 bases at V and 8 bases at J, with 7 bases in the middle. The CDR3 DNA reads as TGTGCCAGCAGCTTAATGGCTGAGCCCCAGCATTTT. It encodes CASSLMAEPQHF.

The rearrangement joins TRBV13 to TRBJ2-7, with D unresolved. Germline CDR1 PRHDT, CDR2 FYEKMQ (reference sequence). Trimming left V 5 bases short and J 2 bases short, with 19 bases between. CDR3 length: 16 residues. DNA for the CDR3: TGTGCCAGCAGCGGAGTTAGTGGCGGCCGTCCCTACGAGCAGTACTTC. Protein sequence: CASSGVSGGRPYEQYF.

The chain employs TRBV9 and TRBJ2-7; tentatively, D is TRBD1 or TRBD2 (6 bases each). V lost 4 bases and J 3 bases, leaving 17 bases between the germline ends. CDR3 length: 15 amino acids. Germline V gene data show CDR1 as SGDLS and CDR2 as YYNGEE. The CDR3 reads CASSPGAGPGYEQYF. The CDR3 coding sequence is TGTGCCAGCAGCCCGGGGGCGGGCCCGGGCTACGAGCAGTACTTC.

This chain uses TRBV2 with TRBJ1-1, with D perhaps matching TRBD1 (6 bases). This CDR3 is 16 amino acids long. Germline CDR1 is SNHLY and CDR2 is FYNNEI. The V and J ends lost 7 bases and 1 base respectively, with 19 bases between them. CDR3 in amino acids: CASTRGPGTPNTEAFF. The CDR3 region has the DNA TGTGCCAGCACCAGGGGTCCTGGGACACCGAACACTGAAGCTTTCTTT.

The chain employs TRBV9 and TRBJ2-7; D unclear. Trimming left V 4 bases short and J 5 bases short, with 13 bases between. In germline, CDR1 is SGDLS, CDR2 YYNGEE. The CDR3 spans 13 residues. CDR3 protein: CASSKDGSHEQYF. CDR3 coding DNA: TGTGCCAGCAGCAAAGACGGGTCTCACGAGCAGTACTTC.

This chain uses TRBV27 with TRBJ1-5; possible D gene TRBD1, 6 bases. The CDR3 loop spans 17 amino acids. Per the germline V gene, CDR1 is MNHEY and CDR2 is SMNVEV (reference sequence). Trimming stripped 5 bases from V and 7 bases from J, with 24 bases between. The CDR3 sequence: CASSPRTVSASGQPQHF. The CDR3 nucleotides are TGTGCCAGCAGTCCCAGGACAGTATCAGCTTCGGGGCAGCCCCAGCATTTT.

The V call is TRBV27, the J call TRBJ1-1; D may be TRBD1 (5 bases). V lost 2 bases and J 3 bases, leaving 16 bases between the germline ends. In germline, CDR1 is MNHEY, CDR2 SMNVEV (reference sequence). CDR3 length equals 16 residues. The DNA of the CDR3 is TGTGCCAGCAGTTTAAGCCTCTTGGACAAGTACACTGAAGCTTTCTTT. Amino acids: CASSLSLLDKYTEAFF.

In this sample, this clone turned up once. The rearrangement uses TRBV7-9 and TRBJ2-7, with D perhaps matching TRBD1 (6 bases). Trimming removed 4 bases at V and 3 bases at J, with 13 bases between. The CDR3 loop spans 14 amino acids. Germline CDR1 is SEHNR and CDR2 is FQNEAQ (reference sequence). The CDR3 spells CASSSRTDHYEQYF. CDR3 DNA sequence: TGTGCCAGCAGCTCTCGGACAGACCACTACGAGCAGTACTTC.

This chain links TRBV9 with TRBJ1-2; D is possibly TRBD1 (6 bases). Looked up from germline, CDR1 is SGDLS and CDR2 is YYNGEE. The CDR3 has 14 amino acids. Trimming stripped 4 bases from V and 4 bases from J, with 14 bases between. DNA of the CDR3: TGTGCCAGCAGCACCCCGGGACACCTCTATGGCTACACCTTC. Amino acid sequence: CASSTPGHLYGYTF.

The genes are TRBV4-2 and TRBJ1-2; 8 bases map to TRBD1. After removal of 1 base from V and 1 base from J, the junction contained 8 bases not matched to a gene. The CDR3 spans 17 residues. CDR1 and CDR2 from the germline V gene are LGHNA and YNFKEQ. CDR3 sequence: CASSQAHPGGINYGYTF. The CDR3 nucleotides are TGTGCCAGCAGCCAAGCCCACCCAGGGGGCATTAACTATGGCTACACCTTC.

This clone appeared a single time. This chain joins TRBV6-5 and TRBJ2-7; D assignment may be TRBD1 or TRBD2 (6 bases each). This CDR3 is 13 amino acids long. The V gene lost 2 bases and the J gene lost 9 bases, with 14 bases spanning the gap. In germline, CDR1 is MNHEY, CDR2 SVGAGI. CDR3 DNA sequence: TGTGCCAGCAGTTACGTCCCGGGGGCTGGGCAGTACTTC. This encodes CASSYVPGAGQYF.

This chain uses TRBV19 with TRBJ2-7, with TRBD2 matching over 8 bases. The CDR3 spans 15 residues. The junction had 6 bases not matched to a gene; V was cut back by 2 bases and J by 3 bases. The germline V gene has CDR1 LNHDA and CDR2 SQIVND (reference sequence). The CDR3 coding sequence is TGTGCCAGTAGTATACGAAGCGGGAGTAACTACGAGCAGTACTTC. This codes for CASSIRSGSNYEQYF.

To note about this clone: Other DNA sequences of this sample code for an identical CDR3. The chain has TRBV27 and TRBJ2-6, with D perhaps TRBD2 (6 bases). The germline V and J ends were trimmed by 2 bases and 1 base, with 6 bases remaining between them. The CDR3 is made up of 15 amino acids. In germline, CDR1 is MNHEY, CDR2 SMNVEV (reference sequence). CDR3 residues: CASSLRGSGANVLTF. The CDR3 nucleotides are TGTGCCAGCAGTTTACGGGGGTCTGGGGCCAACGTCCTGACTTTC.

This rearrangement joins TRBV19 to TRBJ2-5, with D possibly matching TRBD1 (5 bases). The germline gives CDR1 LNHDA, CDR2 SQIVND (reference sequence). The V gene lost 3 bases and the J gene lost 5 bases, with 13 bases spanning the gap. The CDR3 has 14 amino acids. CDR3 coding DNA: TGTGCCAGTAGTATCGCCAGGGCATCCGAGACCCAGTACTTC. This sequence encodes CASSIARASETQYF. The full variable domain, rest sourced from reference TRBV19 and TRBJ2-5, is DGGITQSPKYLFRKEGQNVTLSCEQNLNHDAMYWYRQDPGQGLRLIYYSQIVNDFQKGDIAEGYSVSREKKESFPLTVTSAQKNPTAFYLCASSIARASETQYFGPGTRLLVL.

The CDR3 bases are TGTGCCAGCACCGGGGACATGACCGGCTACACCTTC. This sequence encodes CASTGDMTGYTF. The chain couples TRBV2 to TRBJ1-2, with D tentatively TRBD1 (6 bases). Germline V gives CDR1 SNHLY, CDR2 FYNNEI. The V gene lost 7 bases and the J gene lost 8 bases, with 14 bases spanning the gap. This CDR3 region has 12 residues.

V and J are TRBV19 and TRBJ2-1, with D unresolved. In germline, CDR1 is LNHDA, CDR2 SQIVND (reference sequence). Trimming took 3 bases from V and 7 from J, leaving 7 bases between them. CDR3 length: 12 residues. The CDR3 sequence: CASSISANEQFF. The CDR3 DNA follows: TGTGCCAGTAGTATCTCAGCGAATGAGCAGTTCTTC. The complete variable domain, with remaining parts taken from reference TRBV19 and TRBJ2-1, reads DGGITQSPKYLFRKEGQNVTLSCEQNLNHDAMYWYRQDPGQGLRLIYYSQIVNDFQKGDIAEGYSVSREKKESFPLTVTSAQKNPTAFYLCASSISANEQFFGPGTRLTVL.

The gene calls are TRBV5-1 and TRBJ1-1; D may be TRBD1 (5 bases). Germline V gives CDR1 SGHRS, CDR2 YFSETQ. Trimming left V 4 bases short and J 4 bases short, with 14 bases between. The CDR3 is 14 residues long. The chain's CDR3 is CASSLSGVSTEAFF. DNA of the CDR3: TGCGCCAGCAGCCTCTCGGGGGTTAGCACTGAAGCTTTCTTT. Together with reference TRBV5-1 and TRBJ1-1, the CDR3 gives the full variable domain: KAGVTQTPRYLIKTRGQQVTLSCSPISGHRSVSWYQQTPGQGLQFLFEYFSETQRNKGNFPGRFSGRQFSNSRSEMNVSTLELGDSALYLCASSLSGVSTEAFFGQGTRLTVV.

The chain uses TRBV29-1 and TRBJ1-4; D uncertain. V gave up 6 bases and J gave up 4 bases, with 15 bases separating them. The CDR3 loop spans 14 amino acids. Germline-derived CDR1 and CDR2 are SQVTM and ANQGSEA. CDR3 region: CSVPTGAFNEKLFF. In nucleotides, the CDR3 is TGCAGCGTCCCCACGGGAGCCTTTAATGAAAAACTGTTTTTT.